This TCR beta chain was captured in a study of T-cell memory formation after mild COVID-19. Overall study results and limits: Pre-infection memory showed some responding clones, and this suggested that cross-reactive memory joined. Clones that contracted clustered mainly in CM and EM if CD4+ and in EMRA if CD8+.

CDR1 DFQATT and CDR2 SNEGSKA come from the germline V gene (reference sequence). The V end was cut by 0 bases, the J end by 8 bases, with 16 bases between. This CDR3 is built from 15 residues. Constant-segment primers and 5'RACE yielded cDNA libraries for TCR alpha and TCR beta, each carrying sample barcodes and UMIs. TCRdb independently ran MiXCR on the 5' RACE reads; one entry per CDR3 protein. The data show approximately 350,000 distinct CDR3 sequences, over 25% seen once. Points on this clonotype: Its antigen is unidentified.

This chain links TRBV20-1 with TRBJ1-4; D remains ambiguous. The receptor was derived from an adult woman who had mild COVID-19 (a few samples of this study predate the infection). Cell type and time point are not known. Sequencing was performed on PBMCs or a T cell subset sorted from them (not recorded which). The CDR3: CSARDRARNPEKLFF. CDR3 nucleotides: TGCAGTGCTAGAGATCGCGCCAGAAACCCCGAAAAACTGTTTTTT.